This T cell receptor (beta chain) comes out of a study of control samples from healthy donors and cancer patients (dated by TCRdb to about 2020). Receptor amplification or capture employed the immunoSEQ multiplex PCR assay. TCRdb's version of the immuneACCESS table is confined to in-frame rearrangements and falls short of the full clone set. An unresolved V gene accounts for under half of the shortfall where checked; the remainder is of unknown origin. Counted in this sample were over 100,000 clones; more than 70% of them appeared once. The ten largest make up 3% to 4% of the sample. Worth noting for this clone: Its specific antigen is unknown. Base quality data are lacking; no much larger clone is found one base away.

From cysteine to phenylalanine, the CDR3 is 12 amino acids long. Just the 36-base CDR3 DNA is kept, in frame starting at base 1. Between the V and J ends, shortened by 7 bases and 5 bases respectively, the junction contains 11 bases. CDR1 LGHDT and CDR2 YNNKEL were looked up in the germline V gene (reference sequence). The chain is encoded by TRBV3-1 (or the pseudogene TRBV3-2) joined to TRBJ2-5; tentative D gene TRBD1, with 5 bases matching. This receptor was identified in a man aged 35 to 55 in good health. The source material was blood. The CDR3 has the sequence CASKTDWETQYF. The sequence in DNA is TGTGCCAGCAAGACAGACTGGGAGACCCAGTACTTC.